This TCR beta chain was sequenced for a study of cytomegalovirus exposure and HLA in healthy donors. Study outcomes and limitations: The productive fraction for most TCR beta V segments was about 87% or about 30% in an earlier analysis. A highly shared variant cluster was judged a likely technical artifact. Researchers reported from a later analysis that most CMV-associated TCR beta chains appeared HLA-restricted. Researchers had no immune exposure information except CMV serostatus available.

PCR primers comprised 60 Vbeta and 13 Jbeta primers. Produced via immunoSEQ multiplex PCR; TCRdb's table is partial and in-frame only. This table has roughly 160,000 clones, about two thirds appearing once. Germline values: CDR1 MDHEN, CDR2 SYDVKM. V lost 3 bases and J lost 4, with 15 bases in between. CDR3 length: 15 residues. Notes on this clone: Its target is unknown.

The V call is TRBV28, the J call TRBJ1-2, with D tentatively TRBD1 (6 bases). This sequence was found in a woman aged 25-40 years in good health and CMV-seronegative. The sequenced sample consisted of PBMCs. The CDR3, as DNA: TGTGCCAGCAGTTTGAGGTACAGGGATGGCTATGGCTACACCTTC. It encodes CASSLRYRDGYGYTF.